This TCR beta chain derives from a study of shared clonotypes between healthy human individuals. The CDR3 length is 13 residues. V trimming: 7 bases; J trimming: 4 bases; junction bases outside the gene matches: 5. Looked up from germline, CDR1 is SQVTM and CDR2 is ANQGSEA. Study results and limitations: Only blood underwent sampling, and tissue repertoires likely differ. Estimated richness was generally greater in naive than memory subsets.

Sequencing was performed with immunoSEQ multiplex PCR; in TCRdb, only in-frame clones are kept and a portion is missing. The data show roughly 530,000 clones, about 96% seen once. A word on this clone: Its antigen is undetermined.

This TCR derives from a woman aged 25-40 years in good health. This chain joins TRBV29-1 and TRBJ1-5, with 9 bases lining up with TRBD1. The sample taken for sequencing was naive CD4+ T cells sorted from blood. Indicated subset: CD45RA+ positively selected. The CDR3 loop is CSAGTGRNQPQHF. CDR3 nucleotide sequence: TGCAGCGCCGGGACAGGGCGAAATCAGCCCCAGCATTTT.